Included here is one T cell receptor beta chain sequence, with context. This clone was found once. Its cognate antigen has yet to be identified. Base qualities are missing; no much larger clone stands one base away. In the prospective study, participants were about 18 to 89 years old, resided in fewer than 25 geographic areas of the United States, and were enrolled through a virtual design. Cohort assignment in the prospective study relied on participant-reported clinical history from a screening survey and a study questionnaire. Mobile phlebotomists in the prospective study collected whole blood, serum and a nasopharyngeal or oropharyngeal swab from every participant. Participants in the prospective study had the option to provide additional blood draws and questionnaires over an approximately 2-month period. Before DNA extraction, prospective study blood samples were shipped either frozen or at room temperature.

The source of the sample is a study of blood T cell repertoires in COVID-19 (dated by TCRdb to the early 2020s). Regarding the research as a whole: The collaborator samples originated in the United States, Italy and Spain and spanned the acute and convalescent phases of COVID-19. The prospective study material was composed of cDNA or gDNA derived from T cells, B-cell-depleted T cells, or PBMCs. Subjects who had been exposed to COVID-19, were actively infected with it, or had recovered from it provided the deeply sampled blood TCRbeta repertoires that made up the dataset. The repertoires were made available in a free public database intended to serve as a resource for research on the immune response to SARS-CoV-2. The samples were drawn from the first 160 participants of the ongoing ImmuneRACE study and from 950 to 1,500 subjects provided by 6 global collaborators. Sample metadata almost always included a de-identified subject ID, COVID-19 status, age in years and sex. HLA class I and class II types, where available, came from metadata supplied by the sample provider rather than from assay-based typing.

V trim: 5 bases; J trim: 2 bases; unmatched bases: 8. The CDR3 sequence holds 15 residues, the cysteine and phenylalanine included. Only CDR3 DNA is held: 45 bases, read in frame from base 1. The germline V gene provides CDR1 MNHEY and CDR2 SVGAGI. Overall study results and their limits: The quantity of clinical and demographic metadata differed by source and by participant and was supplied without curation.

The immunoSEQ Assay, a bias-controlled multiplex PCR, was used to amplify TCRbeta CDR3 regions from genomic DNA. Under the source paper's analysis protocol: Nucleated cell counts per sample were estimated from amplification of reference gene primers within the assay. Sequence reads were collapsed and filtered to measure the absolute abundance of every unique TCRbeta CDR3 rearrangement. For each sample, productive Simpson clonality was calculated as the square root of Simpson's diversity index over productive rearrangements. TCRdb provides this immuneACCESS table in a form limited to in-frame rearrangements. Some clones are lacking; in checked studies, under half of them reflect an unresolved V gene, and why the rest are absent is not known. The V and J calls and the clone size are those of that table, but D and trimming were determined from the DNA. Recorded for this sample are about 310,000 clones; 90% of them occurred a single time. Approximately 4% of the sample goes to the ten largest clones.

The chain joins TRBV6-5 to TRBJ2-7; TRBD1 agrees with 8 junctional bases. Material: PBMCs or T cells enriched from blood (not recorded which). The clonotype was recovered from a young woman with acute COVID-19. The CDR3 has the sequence CASSPRTGNPYEQYF. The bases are TGTGCCAGCAGTCCACGGACAGGGAATCCCTACGAGCAGTACTTC.